Listed here are 18 T cell receptor beta chains from one sample, sequenced in a study of a mutant IDH1 vaccine in newly diagnosed glioma. No antigen has been assigned to these receptors. TCRdb's table, derived via immunoSEQ multiplex PCR, lists solely in-frame clones and lacks some. The sample has 90,000 to 100,000 clones, under 90% seen once; the top ten hold approximately 0.8%. This sample's time point: week 47, end of study. A single vaccine dose contained 300 ug of mutant IDH1 20-mer peptide, and topical imiquimod was used with it. Material: PBMCs, obtained from a glioma patient whose treatment included an IDH1 peptide vaccine. These receptors were taken from a woman aged 45-59 years with glioma.

The chain combines TRBV29-1 with TRBJ2-5; tentative D call: TRBD1 (6 bases). The germline V gene has CDR1 SQVTM and CDR2 ANQGSEA. V was pared by 1 base and J by 3 bases, with 9 bases between. The CDR3 contains 13 residues. CDR3 nucleotides: TGCAGCGTTGAAGCCCCAGGGGAAGAGACCCAGTACTTC. This gives the protein CSVEAPGEETQYF.

This clone was detected once. This chain connects TRBV21-1 to TRBJ2-5; the table calls TRBD2, which could not be checked here. TRBV21-1 is noted as a pseudogene. The CDR3 is made up of 13 amino acids. The CDR3 DNA follows: TGTGCCAGCATGATCGGGTGGCAAGAGACCCAGTACTTC. Translating it yields CASMIGWQETQYF.

CDR3 in DNA: TGTGCCAGCAGCTTAGCACCGGACTTGGAGACCCAGTACTTC. It yields the protein CASSLAPDLETQYF. This chain connects TRBV7-9 to TRBJ2-5; D is perhaps TRBD2 (5 bases). V was pared by 0 bases and J by 5 bases, with 10 bases between. The CDR3 spans 14 residues. The germline CDR1 and CDR2 sequences are SEHNR and FQNEAQ (reference sequence).

V usage is TRBV6-5 and J usage is TRBJ2-7, with D unresolved. V gave up 5 bases and J gave up 7 bases, with 15 bases separating them. In germline, CDR1 is MNHEY, CDR2 SVGAGI. The CDR3 consists of 13 residues. CDR3 DNA sequence: TGTGCCAGCAGTGCTGACTGGCCTAGGGAGCAGTACTTC. Translating it yields CASSADWPREQYF.

The chain uses TRBV28 and TRBJ1-5; D is unclear. Per the germline V gene, CDR1 is MDHEN and CDR2 is SYDVKM. V shed 3 bases and J shed 5 bases, with 11 bases lying between them. The CDR3 has 14 amino acids. The CDR3 here is CASSFRAPDQPQHF. In DNA, the CDR3 is TGTGCCAGCAGTTTCCGGGCGCCGGATCAGCCCCAGCATTTT.

This clone is a singleton in its sample. The V and J genes are TRBV27 and TRBJ2-3; 8 bases fit TRBD2. Germline-derived CDR1 and CDR2 are MNHEY and SMNVEV (reference sequence). CDR3 size: 11 residues. The V segment lost 10 bases and the J segment 10 bases; nucleotides outside the gene matches: 7. The CDR3 DNA sequence: TGTGCCACCCGGGGGGGCAGGGCGCAGTATTTT. This gives the protein CATRGGRAQYF.

The gene calls are TRBV7-9 and TRBJ2-1; 7 bases fit TRBD1. The ends lost 4 bases at V and 0 bases at J; junction bases unmatched: 6. Germline V gene lookup returns CDR1 SEHNR and CDR2 FQNEAQ (reference sequence). This CDR3 comprises 16 residues. Here the CDR3 reads CASSSIQGSSYNEQFF. The CDR3 nucleotides read TGTGCCAGCAGCTCTATACAGGGGAGCTCCTACAATGAGCAGTTCTTC.

This chain uses TRBV29-1 with TRBJ2-5; D is perhaps TRBD1 or TRBD2 (5 bases each). The ends were cut back, 7 bases at V and 10 bases at J, with 13 bases in the middle. Looked up from germline, CDR1 is SQVTM and CDR2 is ANQGSEA. This CDR3 is 10 amino acids long. CDR3 coding DNA: TGCAGCGCCCTGGGGGAAGACCAGTACTTC. Translating it yields CSALGEDQYF.

The chain carries TRBV30 and TRBJ1-5; D perhaps matches TRBD1 (5 bases). Trimming removed 1 base at V and 2 bases at J, with 12 bases between. The CDR3 consists of 15 residues. In germline, CDR1 is GTSNPN, CDR2 SVGIG (reference sequence). The CDR3 reads CAWSGGADRNQPQHF. DNA of the CDR3: TGTGCCTGGAGTGGCGGGGCAGACCGCAATCAGCCCCAGCATTTT.

J is TRBJ2-3 and V is TRBV28, with a possible D match to TRBD2 (7 bases). Trimming left V 7 bases short and J 5 bases short, with 19 bases between. Germline CDR1 MDHEN, CDR2 SYDVKM. The length of the CDR3 is 15 residues. CDR3 residues: CASTDPRGAQDTQYF. CDR3 in DNA: TGTGCCAGCACCGATCCCCGGGGGGCGCAAGATACGCAGTATTTT.

The gene calls are TRBV28 and TRBJ2-7; TRBD2 matches 7 bases. The CDR3 is 15 residues long. The V gene's germline CDR1 is MDHEN and CDR2 SYDVKM. V shed 3 bases and J 7 bases; nucleotides not matched to a gene: 12. The CDR3, as DNA: TGTGCCAGCAGTTTGAGTCAGGCCGGGAGGAGGGAGCAGTACTTC. Encoded protein: CASSLSQAGRREQYF.

This clone has a single count. The chain employs TRBV11-2 and TRBJ1-6; possibly TRBD1 for D (5 bases). This CDR3 comprises 15 residues. The V and J ends lost 7 bases and 5 bases respectively, with 15 bases between them. CDR1 is SGHAT, CDR2 FQNNGV, per germline. The chain's CDR3 is CASKKWGADNSPLHF. In DNA form, the CDR3 reads TGTGCCAGCAAAAAATGGGGCGCGGATAATTCACCCCTCCACTTT.

The chain links TRBV28 to TRBJ1-4; tentative D call: TRBD1 (6 bases). The length of the CDR3 is 15 residues. V lost 7 bases and J lost 12, with 24 bases in between. The germline CDR1 and CDR2 sequences are MDHEN and SYDVKM. CDR3 in amino acids: CASTTGGRLNAELFF. CDR3 DNA sequence: TGTGCCAGCACCACCGGGGGGCGTCTAAATGCGGAACTGTTTTTT. Full variable domain (remainder filled in from reference TRBV28 and TRBJ1-4): DVKVTQSSRYLVKRTGEKVFLECVQDMDHENMFWYRQDPGLGLRLIYFSYDVKMKEKGDIPEGYSVSREKKERFSLILESASTNQTSMYLCASTTGGRLNAELFFGSGTQLSVL.

This clone appeared a single time. J is TRBJ1-1 and V is TRBV6-5; D gene uncertain. The CDR3 length is 15 residues. Between the trimmed V and J ends, which lost 0 bases and 5 bases, there was a span of 13 bases. From germline, CDR1 is MNHEY and CDR2 SVGAGI. The CDR3 loop reads CASSYSIVGDTEAFF. CDR3 nucleotides: TGTGCCAGCAGTTACTCGATAGTAGGTGATACTGAAGCTTTCTTT.

The rearrangement links TRBV5-4 to TRBJ2-5; TRBD1 might be the D (6 bases). With 0 bases removed from V and 0 bases from J, the gap between germline ends came to 6 bases. The CDR3 covers 14 residues. CDR1 and CDR2 (germline): SGHNT, YYREEE (reference sequence). The CDR3 DNA reads TGTGCCAGCAGCTTGGGGACAGACCAAGAGACCCAGTACTTC. This encodes CASSLGTDQETQYF.

CDR3 amino acids: CASSPSTANTEAFF. The DNA of the CDR3 is TGTGCCAGCTCACCATCTACAGCGAACACTGAAGCTTTCTTT. The chain uses TRBV18 and TRBJ1-1; no clear D gene. This CDR3 region has 14 residues. Deletions cut 2 bases from V and 1 base from J, with 8 bases between. Germline V gene data show CDR1 as KGHSH and CDR2 as LQKENI.

The V and J genes are TRBV5-1 and TRBJ2-1, with 8 bases aligning to TRBD2. V lost 5 bases to trimming and J lost 8 bases; unmatched junction nucleotides: 6. Germline CDR1 SGHRS, CDR2 YFSETQ. The CDR3 loop spans 13 amino acids. The CDR3 nucleotides read TGCGCCAGCAGGGGGACTAGTCTGGATGAGCAGTTCTTC. Protein sequence: CASRGTSLDEQFF.

This clone was seen only once. The rearrangement links TRBV7-9 to TRBJ2-7, with 12 bases lining up with TRBD2. Trimming removed 5 bases from V and 5 bases from J; junction bases left unmatched: 4. This CDR3 contains 14 residues. Per germline, CDR1 SEHNR and CDR2 FQNEAQ (reference sequence). Here the CDR3 reads CASSETSGSHEQYF. The CDR3 DNA reads as TGTGCCAGCAGCGAGACTAGCGGGAGCCACGAGCAGTACTTC. Drawing the rest from reference TRBV7-9 and TRBJ2-7, the complete variable domain is DTGVSQNPRHKITKRGQNVTFRCDPISEHNRLYWYRQTLGQGPEFLTYFQNEAQLEKSRLLSDRFSAERPKGSFSTLEIQRTEQGDSAMYLCASSETSGSHEQYFGPGTRLTVT.